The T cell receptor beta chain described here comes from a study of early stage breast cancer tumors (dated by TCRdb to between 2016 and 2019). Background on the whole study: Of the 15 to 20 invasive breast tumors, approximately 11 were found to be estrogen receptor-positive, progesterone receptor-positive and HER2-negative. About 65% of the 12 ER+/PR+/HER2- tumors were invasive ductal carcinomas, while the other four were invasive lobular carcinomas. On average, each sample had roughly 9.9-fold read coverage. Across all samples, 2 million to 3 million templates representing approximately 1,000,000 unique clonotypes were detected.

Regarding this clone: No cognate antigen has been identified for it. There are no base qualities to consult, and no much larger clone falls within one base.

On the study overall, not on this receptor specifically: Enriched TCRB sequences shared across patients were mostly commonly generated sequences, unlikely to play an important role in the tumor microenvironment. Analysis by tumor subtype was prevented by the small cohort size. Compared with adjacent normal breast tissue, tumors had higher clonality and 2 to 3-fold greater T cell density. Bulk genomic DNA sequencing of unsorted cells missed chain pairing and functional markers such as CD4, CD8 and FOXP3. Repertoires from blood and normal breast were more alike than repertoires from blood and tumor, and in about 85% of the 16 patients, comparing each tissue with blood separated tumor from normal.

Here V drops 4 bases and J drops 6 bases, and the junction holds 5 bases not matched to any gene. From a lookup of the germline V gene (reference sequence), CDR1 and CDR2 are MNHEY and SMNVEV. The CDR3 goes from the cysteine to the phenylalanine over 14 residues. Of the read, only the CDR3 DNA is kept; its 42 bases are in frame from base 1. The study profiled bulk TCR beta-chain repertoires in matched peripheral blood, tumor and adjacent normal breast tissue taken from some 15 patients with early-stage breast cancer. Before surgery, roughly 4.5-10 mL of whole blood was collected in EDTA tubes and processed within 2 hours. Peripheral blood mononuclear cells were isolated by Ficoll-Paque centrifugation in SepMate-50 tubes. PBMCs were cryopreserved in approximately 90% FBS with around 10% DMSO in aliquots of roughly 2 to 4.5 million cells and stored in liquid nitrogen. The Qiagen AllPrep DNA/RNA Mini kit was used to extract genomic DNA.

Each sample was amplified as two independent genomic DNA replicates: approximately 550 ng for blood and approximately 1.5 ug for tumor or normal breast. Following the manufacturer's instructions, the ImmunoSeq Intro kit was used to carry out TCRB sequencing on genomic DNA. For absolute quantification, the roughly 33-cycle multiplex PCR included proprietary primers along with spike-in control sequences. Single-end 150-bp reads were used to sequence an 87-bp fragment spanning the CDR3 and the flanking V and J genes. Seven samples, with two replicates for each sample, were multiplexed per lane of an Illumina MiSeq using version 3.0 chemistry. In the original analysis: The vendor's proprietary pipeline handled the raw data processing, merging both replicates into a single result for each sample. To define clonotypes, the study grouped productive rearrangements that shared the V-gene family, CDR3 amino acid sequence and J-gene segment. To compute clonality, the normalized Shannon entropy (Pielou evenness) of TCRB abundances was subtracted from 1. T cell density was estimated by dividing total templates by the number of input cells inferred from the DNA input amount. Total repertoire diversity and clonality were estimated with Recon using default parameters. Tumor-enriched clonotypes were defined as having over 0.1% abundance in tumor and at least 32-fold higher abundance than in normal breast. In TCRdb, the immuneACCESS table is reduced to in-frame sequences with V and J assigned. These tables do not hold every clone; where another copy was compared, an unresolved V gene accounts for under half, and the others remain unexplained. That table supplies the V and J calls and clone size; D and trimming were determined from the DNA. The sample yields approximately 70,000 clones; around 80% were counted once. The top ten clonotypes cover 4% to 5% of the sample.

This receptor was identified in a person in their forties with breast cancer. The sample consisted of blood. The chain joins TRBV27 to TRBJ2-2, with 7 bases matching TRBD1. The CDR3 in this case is CASSSFDRAGELFF. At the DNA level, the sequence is TGTGCCAGCAGTTCCTTCGACAGGGCCGGGGAGCTGTTTTTT.